This TCR beta chain derives from a study of blood T cell repertoires in COVID-19. Overall study context: The United States, Italy and Spain were the sources of the acute and convalescent COVID-19 samples. Sources were T cells, B-cell-depleted T cells, or PBMCs; the material itself was cDNA or gDNA.

This CDR3 has 15 amino acids. The V end lost 3 bases, the J end lost 0 bases, and 9 bases lay between the germline ends. Germline lookup yields CDR1 SEHNR and CDR2 FQNEAQ (reference sequence). Authors' data handling: Amplification with reference gene primers provided the estimates of nucleated cell counts. Produced via immunoSEQ multiplex PCR; TCRdb's table is partial and in-frame only. Clonal size and the V and J genes are those of that table, whereas D and trimming came from the DNA. The data contain about 150,000 clones, roughly 80% of them singletons. The source is an older woman with acute or convalescent COVID-19. The sequenced sample was peripheral blood. The rearrangement joins TRBV7-9 to TRBJ2-1, with a tentative D call TRBD1 (6 bases). For the CDR3, the DNA is TGTGCCAGCAGCTTGAGGGGGAGCTCCTACAATGAGCAGTTCTTC. Amino acids: CASSLRGSSYNEQFF.